These 6 T cell receptor beta chains originate from one sample sequenced in a study of lymphopenia after photon versus proton radiotherapy. Sequencing was performed with immunoSEQ multiplex PCR; in TCRdb, only in-frame clones are kept and a portion is missing. The top ten hold more than 10% of the sample, which has approximately 70,000 clones, around 90% seen once. Source: peripheral blood, taken from a patient treated with proton-based radiotherapy. The receptors stem from an elderly man with esophageal cancer.

This rearrangement joins TRBV6-1 to TRBJ2-7, with D unresolved. The V gene's germline CDR1 is MNHNS and CDR2 SASEGT. V lost 5 bases, J lost 3 bases, and 11 bases lay in between. The CDR3 has 13 amino acids. The CDR3: CASSNDWIYEQYF. The CDR3 DNA sequence: TGTGCCAGCAGTAACGACTGGATCTACGAGCAGTACTTC.

The chain has TRBV6-5 and TRBJ2-7; 10 positions agree with TRBD1. This CDR3 region has 15 residues. Germline loops: CDR1 MNHEY, CDR2 SVGAGI. V lost 0 bases to trimming and J lost 4 bases; unmatched junction nucleotides: 3. CDR3 protein: CASSYSGTGEYEQYF. CDR3 nucleotides: TGTGCCAGCAGTTACTCCGGGACAGGGGAATACGAGCAGTACTTC.

The chain carries TRBV7-2 and TRBJ2-1, with 8 positions matching TRBD1. The length of the CDR3 is 14 residues. Germline V gene data show CDR1 as SGHTA and CDR2 as FQGNSA. V was pared by 5 bases and J by 8 bases, with 8 bases of the junction left unmatched. The CDR3 DNA is TGTGCCAGCAGCCCCAGACAGGGGAGCTATGAGCAGTTCTTC. Translated: CASSPRQGSYEQFF.

V is TRBV18 and J is TRBJ2-7, with 7 bases aligning to TRBD1. The CDR3 is made up of 15 amino acids. The J segment lost 6 bases and the V segment lost 0 bases, leaving 8 bases of the junction unmatched. Germline V lookup: CDR1 KGHSH, CDR2 LQKENI. Written as DNA, the CDR3 is TGTGCCAGCTCACCACCGCTGGACAGGTGGTCCGAGCAGTACTTC. It yields the protein CASSPPLDRWSEQYF.

The chain uses TRBV7-2 and TRBJ2-3; TRBD2 agrees at 12 bases. Germline assignment: CDR1 SGHTA and CDR2 FQGNSA. The CDR3 length is 16 residues. Unmatched junction bases numbered 6, after V lost 5 bases and J lost 3 bases. The CDR3 coding sequence is TGTGCCAGCAGCCCCCGACTAGCGGGGGAGACAGATACGCAGTATTTT. The encoded protein is CASSPRLAGETDTQYF.

V gene TRBV30 combines with J gene TRBJ1-2; D possibly corresponds to TRBD1 (6 bases). Germline CDR1 and CDR2: GTSNPN and SVGIG (reference sequence). The CDR3 is 15 residues long. Trimming left V 0 bases short and J 3 bases short, with 14 bases between. DNA of the CDR3: TGTGCCTGGAGTGTTCCAAGGGGGACCCACTATGGCTACACCTTC. Its protein is CAWSVPRGTHYGYTF. Combining the CDR3 with reference TRBV30 and TRBJ1-2 gives the whole variable domain SQTIHQWPATLVQPVGSPLSLECTVEGTSNPNLYWYRQAAGRGLQLLFYSVGIGQISSEVPQNLSASRPQDRQFILSSKKLLLSDSGFYLCAWSVPRGTHYGYTFGSGTRLTVV.